The source of this T cell receptor (beta chain) is a study of CD8+CD57+ T cells in acquired aplastic anemia (dated by TCRdb to between 2018 and 2020). Notes on the research overall: Extracted DNA from sorted CD4+ and CD8+ cells averaged around 3.4 ug, ranging from roughly 0.17 to 27.4 ug. An average of approximately 10 million reads for CD4+ cells and under 12 million reads for CD8+ cells was obtained from healthy donor samples. Broader findings and caveats from the paper: Patients and healthy controls showed no significant difference in CD8+ Simpson's diversity (P=0.060). Although roughly 29 CD8+ CDR3 sequences were shared by patients and controls, these sequences appeared highly expressed in patients and within the immunodominant clones of patients.

The study deep-sequenced TCR repertoires of sorted CD4+ and CD8+ blood T cells from severe aplastic anemia patients and healthy subjects. Ficoll-Paque density gradient centrifugation was used to isolate peripheral blood mononuclear cells. CD4+ and CD8+ T cells were sorted by FACS or magnetic beads before DNA extraction. Genomic DNA served as template for TCR beta VDJ combination and CDR3 sequence profiling. TCR repertoire sequencing was run on an Illumina HiSeq 2000. For the original study's pipeline: Repertoire assessment relied on Simpson's diversity index, CDR3 size and DJ length profiles, and TRBV/TRBJ rearrangement plots. The immunodominant clone was defined as the most abundant DNA sequence in deep sequencing data. CDR3 amino acid sequences were checked for sharing between subjects and were compared against published repertoires and the VDJdb database. TCRdb redid the processing of the public reads, applying fastp at Q25 and MiXCR, and retained in-frame beta chains. Rows with one shared CDR3 protein collapse into an entry with the most common genes and DNA. V and J calls and clone size were set by TCRdb, not the authors. The sample data list 400,000 to 500,000 distinct CDR3 sequences, and around 72% of these were observed just once. The ten largest make up 4% of the sample.

About this clonotype itself: This receptor's antigen is unknown. Base qualities are not provided; no much larger clone lies one nucleotide away.

The CDR3 covers 17 residues, taking in both the cysteine and the phenylalanine. Only the CDR3 DNA is retained, 51 bases long and in frame from the first base. The V end loses 4 bases and the J end loses 8 bases, and a stretch of 26 bases separates them. CDR1 and CDR2 are drawn from the germline V gene: SGHTA, FQGNSA. The sequenced material came from sorted CD4+, CD8+, or CD8+CD57+ T cells (not recorded which) from PBMCs. This sequence was found in a human donor in good health, serving as a control. The chain uses TRBV7-2 and TRBJ1-2, with no confident D gene call. The DNA sequence is TGTGCCAGCAGCTCACCCCTGGGGAGGTCCGCTCGAGAAGGCTACACCTTC. Translated, it gives CASSSPLGRSAREGYTF. The variable domain in full, with residues beyond the CDR3 obtained from the reference TRBV7-2 and TRBJ1-2 genes, is GAGVSQSPSNKVTEKGKDVELRCDPISGHTALYWYRQSLGQGLEFLIYFQGNSAPDKSGLPSDRFSAERTGGSVSTLTIQRTQQEDSAVYLCASSSPLGRSAREGYTFGSGTRLTVV.